The rows below give T cell receptor beta chains drawn from one sample of a study of T cells after yellow fever vaccination. TCRdb re-analysed the 5' RACE reads in MiXCR, keeping a single row per CDR3 protein. The data hold approximately 260,000 distinct CDR3 sequences, with 13% observed a single time. Specimen: CD4+ T cells sorted from PBMCs, collected 45 days after the yellow fever booster vaccination. These receptors all come from a man younger than 40 who received the YFV17D yellow fever vaccine. Each CDR3 is given with its conserved first and last residue. The order of the fields is V gene, D gene, CDR3 length, clone size, J gene, CDR3 protein, CDR3 DNA. The D gene is left open where the match is weak. The size entry is marked missing in some rows and otherwise reads once, few, many or a size class.

>TRBV10-2|TRBD1|14|.|TRBJ2-7
CASNGQGPSYEQYF
TGCGCCAGTAATGGACAGGGGCCTTCCTACGAGCAGTACTTC
>TRBV19|.|16|few|TRBJ2-1
CASSRRHRSSYNEQFF
TGTGCCAGTAGTAGGAGACACCGTAGCTCCTACAATGAGCAGTTCTTC
>TRBV24-1|.|14|.|TRBJ2-7
CATSDSGPNYEQYF
TGTGCCACCAGTGATTCCGGACCGAACTACGAGCAGTACTTC
>TRBV20-1|TRBD1|13|few|TRBJ1-4
CSALHRGSEKLFF
TGCAGTGCTCTCCACAGGGGTTCTGAAAAACTGTTTTTT
>TRBV20-1|.|13|.|TRBJ2-3
CSASFPATDTQYF
TGCAGTGCTAGCTTCCCCGCGACAGATACGCAGTATTTT
>TRBV7-2|TRBD2|14|.|TRBJ2-3
CASSLVAGTDTQYF
TGCGCCAGCAGCTTGGTAGCGGGAACAGATACGCAGTATTTT
>TRBV5-1|TRBD1|16|few|TRBJ2-7
CASSPGQVKSSYEQYF
TGCGCCAGCAGCCCCGGACAGGTCAAAAGCTCCTACGAGCAGTACTTC
>TRBV5-1|TRBD2|16|few|TRBJ2-3
CASSLPTSGSSDTQYF
TGCGCCAGCAGCTTACCTACTAGCGGGAGTTCAGATACGCAGTATTTT
>TRBV7-9|.|15|few|TRBJ2-1
CASSLLSGEVNEQFF
TGTGCCAGCAGCTTATTATCAGGAGAGGTAAATGAGCAGTTCTTC
>TRBV7-9|.|14|few|TRBJ2-5
CASSLAGTEETQYF
TGTGCCAGCAGCTTAGCCGGGACGGAGGAAACCCAGTACTTC
>TRBV15|TRBD2|19|few|TRBJ2-1
CATSRDPRPLSGRKGEQFF
TGTGCCACCAGCAGAGACCCCCGTCCCCTGAGCGGGAGGAAGGGTGAGCAGTTCTTC
>TRBV10-3|.|13|.|TRBJ2-5
CAISEGQQETQYF
TGTGCCATCAGTGAGGGACAACAAGAGACCCAGTACTTC
>TRBV27|.|13|few|TRBJ2-3
CASSPTAGDTQYF
TGTGCCAGCAGTCCAACGGCGGGGGATACGCAGTATTTT
>TRBV5-5|TRBD2|17|few|TRBJ2-1
CASSLAEGTRGRTEQFF
TGTGCCAGCAGCTTGGCCGAAGGGACTAGAGGACGAACTGAGCAGTTCTTC
>TRBV29-1|.|10|few|TRBJ2-5
CSVNQETQYF
TGCAGCGTTAACCAAGAGACCCAGTACTTC
>TRBV9|.|17|.|TRBJ2-2
CASSGFWGAGGTGELFF
TGTGCCAGCAGCGGATTCTGGGGGGCAGGAGGAACCGGGGAGCTGTTTTTT
>TRBV7-8|TRBD1|14|.|TRBJ2-1
CASSLGDSHNEQFF
TGTGCCAGCAGCTTAGGGGACAGCCACAATGAGCAGTTCTTC
>TRBV18|.|16|few|TRBJ2-1
CASSPPSTPSYNEQFF
TGTGCCAGCTCACCACCGAGTACACCTTCCTACAATGAGCAGTTCTTC
>TRBV20-1|TRBD2|15|few|TRBJ2-5
CSARDVAGGGETQYF
TGCAGTGCTAGAGATGTAGCGGGAGGAGGGGAGACCCAGTACTTC
>TRBV10-3|.|13|few|TRBJ1-1
CAISRQENTEAFF
TGTGCCATCAGCCGACAGGAGAACACTGAAGCTTTCTTT
>TRBV12-3/TRBV12-4|.|13|few|TRBJ2-1
CASSMGSYNEQFF
TGTGCCAGCAGCATGGGCTCCTACAATGAGCAGTTCTTC
>TRBV20-1|.|13|many|TRBJ2-3
CSILRPYTDTQYF
TGTAGCATACTGAGGCCATACACAGATACGCAGTATTTT
>TRBV2|.|15|few|TRBJ2-5
CASSAVGSAQETQYF
TGTGCCAGCAGTGCGGTGGGATCGGCCCAAGAGACCCAGTACTTC
>TRBV12-3/TRBV12-4|.|12|once|TRBJ2-1
CASSLRCDEQFF
TGTGCCAGCAGTCTAAGATGTGATGAGCAGTTCTTC
>TRBV3-1|TRBD2|16|few|TRBJ2-5
CASSRGVAGTQETQYF
TGTGCCAGCAGCCGTGGGGTAGCGGGGACCCAAGAGACCCAGTACTTC
>TRBV20-1|.|12|few|TRBJ2-3
CSATGTPNTQYF
TGCAGTGCAACAGGGACCCCAAATACGCAGTATTTT
>TRBV29-1|TRBD2|14|many|TRBJ2-1
CSLLDSGSHNEQFF
TGCAGCCTTCTGGATAGCGGGAGCCACAATGAGCAGTTCTTC
>TRBV12-3/TRBV12-4|.|15|many|TRBJ2-6
CASSPTSSGANVLTF
TGTGCCAGCAGTCCCACGTCCTCTGGGGCCAACGTCCTGACTTTC
>TRBV20-1|.|16|.|TRBJ2-3
CSARIREVGAVDTQYF
TGCAGTGCTAGAATTCGGGAAGTGGGTGCTGTGGATACGCAGTATTTT
>TRBV5-1|TRBD1|16|few|TRBJ2-2
CASSWGTGGVTGELFF
TGCGCCAGCAGCTGGGGGACAGGGGGAGTCACCGGGGAGCTGTTTTTT
>TRBV29-1|.|17|few|TRBJ1-2
CSVETMGSRGSARGYTF
TGCAGCGTTGAAACGATGGGGTCCAGGGGAAGCGCTAGAGGCTACACCTTC
>TRBV20-1|TRBD2|18|.|TRBJ2-3
CSARAGIAGGHSTDTQYF
TGCAGTGCTAGAGCAGGGATAGCGGGAGGACATAGCACAGATACGCAGTATTTT
>TRBV12-3/TRBV12-4|.|14|few|TRBJ1-2
CASSPFGSTSGYTF
TGTGCCAGCAGTCCGTTCGGGTCTACTTCTGGCTACACCTTC
>TRBV28|TRBD2|13|many|TRBJ2-7
CASTGGTRYEQYF
TGTGCCAGCACGGGAGGGACGCGGTACGAGCAGTACTTC
>TRBV20-1|.|12|many|TRBJ2-5
CSASAFQETQYF
TGCAGTGCGTCAGCTTTCCAAGAGACCCAGTACTTC
>TRBV20-1|.|12|.|TRBJ2-5
CSALWNKETQYF
TGCAGTGCTCTCTGGAATAAAGAGACCCAGTACTTC
>TRBV6-1|TRBD1|16|once|TRBJ2-5
CGSRAYRDRGGETQYF
TGTGGCAGCAGGGCGTATCGGGACAGGGGGGGAGAGACCCAGTACTTC
>TRBV10-3|TRBD2|14|few|TRBJ2-2
CAIQGLTNTGELFF
TGTGCCATCCAGGGACTAACTAACACCGGGGAGCTGTTTTTT
>TRBV20-1|TRBD1|15|.|TRBJ1-1
CSARARGQGGGEAFF
TGCAGTGCTAGGGCCCGGGGTCAGGGGGGAGGTGAAGCTTTCTTT
>TRBV14|.|13|.|TRBJ1-6
CASSGTLYSPLHF
TGTGCCAGCAGCGGGACACTTTATTCACCCCTCCACTTT
>TRBV7-9|.|15|.|TRBJ2-5
CTSSLGRQRQETQYF
TGTACCAGCAGCTTGGGGAGACAGCGACAAGAGACCCAGTACTTC
>TRBV7-2|.|14|few|TRBJ2-3
CASSFRGTPDTQYF
TGTGCCAGCAGCTTTAGGGGCACACCAGATACGCAGTATTTT
>TRBV7-3|.|16|.|TRBJ2-1
CASSALSAGTGNEQFF
TGTGCCAGCAGCGCATTATCGGCGGGAACGGGTAATGAGCAGTTCTTC
>TRBV15|.|14|few|TRBJ2-7
CATSRGRSGYEQYF
TGTGCCACCAGCAGAGGCAGGTCTGGTTACGAGCAGTACTTC
>TRBV6-2/TRBV6-3|TRBD1|15|.|TRBJ2-1
CASSRPGQGGSGQFF
TGTGCCAGCAGTCGCCCGGGACAGGGGGGAAGTGGGCAGTTCTTC
>TRBV12-3/TRBV12-4|.|15|few|TRBJ2-1
CASSLGSSSYNEQFF
TGTGCCAGCAGTTTAGGGAGCAGCTCCTACAATGAGCAGTTCTTC
>TRBV7-2|.|13|few|TRBJ1-2
CASSPDRHYGYTF
TGTGCCAGCAGCCCAGACAGACACTATGGCTACACCTTC
>TRBV20-1|.|12|few|TRBJ2-1
CSAPLSGSLEFF
TGCAGTGCCCCCTTGTCAGGCTCCTTGGAGTTCTTC
>TRBV3-1|.|15|.|TRBJ2-7
CASCRGGGSGYEQYF
TGTGCCAGCTGCCGAGGGGGAGGGTCGGGTTACGAGCAGTACTTC
>TRBV29-1|.|14|.|TRBJ1-1
CSVRKTIMNTEAFF
TGCAGCGTTAGAAAGACGATCATGAACACTGAAGCTTTCTTT
>TRBV20-1|TRBD1|16|few|TRBJ2-6
CSARDLGGAGANVLTF
TGCAGTGCTAGAGATCTAGGGGGCGCGGGGGCCAACGTCCTGACTTTC
>TRBV2|TRBD2|14|few|TRBJ2-7
CASSPQLGRGEQYF
TGTGCCAGCAGCCCCCAACTAGGGCGGGGGGAGCAGTACTTC
>TRBV9|.|16|.|TRBJ2-3
CASSPSPQARTDMQYF
TGTGCCAGCAGCCCGTCGCCCCAGGCTCGCACAGATATGCAGTATTTT
>TRBV7-2|.|13|.|TRBJ2-7
CASQSGQTYEQYF
TGTGCCAGCCAGAGCGGGCAAACCTACGAGCAGTACTTC